The 13 T cell receptor beta chains given below trace back to one sample, sequenced in a study of CD8 T cells in ankylosing spondylitis. Study conclusions and caveats: Within ankylosing spondylitis blood, a TCR beta motif made up of seven or eight highly homologous variants appeared to be characteristic.

TCRdb re-analysed the 5' RACE reads in MiXCR, keeping a single row per CDR3 protein. The sample has roughly 470,000 distinct CDR3 sequences; 25% to 30% are singletons. For these TCRs, the target antigens are not known. The sample consisted of blood, either unsorted or a sorted T cell fraction (not recorded which). These TCRs come from a male donor with ankylosing spondylitis.

The V call is TRBV25-1, the J call TRBJ1-2; D uncertain. This CDR3 comprises 14 residues. Per germline, CDR1 MGHDK and CDR2 SYGVNS. V was pared by 5 bases and J by 8 bases, with 18 bases between. Written as DNA, the CDR3 is TGTGCCAGCAGTCTCGTCTCTATGATCTCGGGCTACACCTTC. The encoded protein is CASSLVSMISGYTF.

The chain recombines TRBV5-1 with TRBJ2-2, with TRBD2 as a possible D gene (6 bases). CDR1 and CDR2 (germline): SGHRS, YFSETQ. This CDR3 is built from 15 residues. Between the trimmed V and J ends, which lost 3 bases and 0 bases, there was a span of 9 bases. CDR3 in DNA: TGCGCCAGCAGCTCTAGCGCCGCGAACACCGGGGAGCTGTTTTTT. Its protein product is CASSSSAANTGELFF.

The chain links TRBV5-1 to TRBJ2-5, with D possibly matching TRBD1 (5 bases). Deletions cut 2 bases from V and 0 bases from J, with 8 bases between. The CDR3 extends over 14 amino acids. CDR1 is SGHRS, CDR2 YFSETQ, per germline. In DNA, the CDR3 is TGCGCCAGCAGCTTCTCGACAGACCAAGAGACCCAGTACTTC. This sequence encodes CASSFSTDQETQYF.

This clonotype was picked up a small number of times. The chain carries TRBV5-4 and TRBJ2-5; 8 bases align to TRBD2. The CDR3 consists of 16 residues. Per germline, CDR1 SGHNT and CDR2 YYREEE (reference sequence). The V and J ends lost 3 bases and 9 bases, in that order; junction bases with no gene match: 16. This CDR3 reads CASSSFTGTSRSAQYF. The CDR3 DNA follows: TGTGCCAGCAGCTCCTTTACCGGGACTAGTAGATCGGCCCAGTACTTC.

Remarks on this clonotype: One junction end disagrees with the germline gene, perhaps due to a read error. The gene calls are TRBV20-1 and TRBJ1-2; 7 bases agree with TRBD1. The CDR3 is made up of 13 amino acids. The V gene's germline CDR1 is DFQATT and CDR2 SNEGSKA (reference sequence). The CDR3 nucleotides read TGCAGTGCTAGTTTTCGAGGGGGCTATGGCTACACCTTT. Translated, it gives CSASFRGGYGYTF.

Written as DNA, the CDR3 is TGCGCCAGCAGCCTTGAGGGGCGGCCAGGGGGCACAGATACGCAGTATTTT. Its protein product is CASSLEGRPGGTDTQYF. This sequence joins TRBV5-1 and TRBJ2-3; D perhaps matches TRBD1 (6 bases). Per germline, CDR1 SGHRS and CDR2 YFSETQ. The CDR3 is 17 residues long. Trimming took off 4 bases at V and 1 base at J, with 19 bases between the two ends.

This clonotype occurred a few times. The chain employs TRBV12-3 or TRBV12-4 and TRBJ1-3, with D unclear. The CDR3 spans 13 residues. The ends were cut back, 6 bases at V and 0 bases at J, with 6 bases in the middle. For the CDR3, the DNA is TGTGCCAGCAGATCCACCTCTGGAAACACCATATATTTT. Its protein is CASRSTSGNTIYF.

The gene calls are TRBV12-3 or TRBV12-4 and TRBJ2-1; D is ambiguous. The CDR3 is 13 residues long. Trimming took off 6 bases at V and 5 bases at J, with 11 bases between the two ends. This CDR3 reads CASSFQRDNEQFF. The CDR3 DNA reads as TGTGCCAGCAGCTTTCAGAGAGACAATGAGCAGTTCTTC.

For this clonotype: The junction departs from germline at one end; a sequencing error may be responsible. The gene calls are TRBV27 and TRBJ2-5, with a possible D match to TRBD2 (5 bases). The germline gives CDR1 MNHEY, CDR2 SMNVEV (reference sequence). The CDR3 length is 10 residues. The chain's CDR3 is CASTKAPPGF. As DNA, the CDR3 is TGTGCCAGTACTAAGGCCCCGCCGGGGTTC.

In this sample, this clonotype turned up a few times. The chain has TRBV5-1 and TRBJ2-1; a possible D gene is TRBD2 (6 bases). Germline CDR1 SGHRS, CDR2 YFSETQ. The germline V and J ends were trimmed by 0 bases and 4 bases, with 17 bases remaining between them. The CDR3 totals 17 residues. CDR3 sequence (DNA): TGCGCCAGCAGCTTGGGGGGTCCACGGGAGTCTTACAATGAGCAGTTCTTC. Translation gives CASSLGGPRESYNEQFF.

The gene calls are TRBV20-1 and TRBJ2-1, with D possibly TRBD2 on 5 matching bases. The CDR3 has 13 residues. The V end was cut by 6 bases, the J end by 4 bases, with 13 bases between. The germline V gene has CDR1 DFQATT and CDR2 SNEGSKA (reference sequence). CDR3 protein: CSASRPGYNEQFF. The DNA for the CDR3 is TGCAGTGCCTCTAGACCGGGGTACAATGAGCAGTTCTTC.

The chain carries TRBV2 and TRBJ1-2; TRBD1 agrees at 7 bases. From germline, CDR1 is SNHLY and CDR2 FYNNEI. The V and J ends lost 5 bases and 6 bases, in that order; junction bases with no gene match: 6. The CDR3 length is 13 residues. In DNA form, the CDR3 reads TGTGCCAGCAGTCCCAGGGGGGTGCATGGCTACACCTTC. Its protein is CASSPRGVHGYTF.

This clonotype was detected a few times. The CDR3 protein is CASSVGTTIEQYV. The DNA of the CDR3 is TGTGCCAGCAGTGTTGGGACTACGATCGAGCAGTACGTC. The chain combines TRBV2 with TRBJ2-7, with 7 bases matching TRBD2. The CDR3 spans 13 residues. The germline CDR1 and CDR2 sequences are SNHLY and FYNNEI. The junction had 6 bases not matched to a gene; V was cut back by 4 bases and J by 6 bases.